This T cell receptor beta chain appears in the sequencing data of a study of blood T cell repertoires in COVID-19. On the study more broadly: Both acute and convalescent COVID-19 samples were obtained from the United States, Italy and Spain. From T cells, B-cell-depleted T cells, or PBMCs came the material, which was cDNA or gDNA.

CDR3 length: 15 residues. V shed 6 bases, J shed 8 bases, and the junction held 11 bases outside the gene matches. Germline V gene lookup returns CDR1 KGHSH and CDR2 LQKENI. Study processing details: Amplification with reference gene primers provided the estimates of nucleated cell counts. Clones were read by immunoSEQ multiplex PCR, and TCRdb kept only the in-frame ones, dropping some. The DNA was the basis for D and trimming; V, J and clone size are from that table. The sample contains over 60,000 clones, about four fifths of which appear only once. Seattle's cohort entered during active infection and was followed longitudinally.

The sample comprised peripheral blood. This TCR came from a man aged 55 to 70 with COVID-19, enrolled during active disease. The rearrangement uses TRBV18 and TRBJ2-1; 9 bases map to TRBD1. CDR3 amino acids: CASSLRDRAGHEQFF. Here the CDR3 DNA reads TGTGCCAGCTCCCTCCGGGACAGGGCAGGGCATGAGCAGTTCTTC.